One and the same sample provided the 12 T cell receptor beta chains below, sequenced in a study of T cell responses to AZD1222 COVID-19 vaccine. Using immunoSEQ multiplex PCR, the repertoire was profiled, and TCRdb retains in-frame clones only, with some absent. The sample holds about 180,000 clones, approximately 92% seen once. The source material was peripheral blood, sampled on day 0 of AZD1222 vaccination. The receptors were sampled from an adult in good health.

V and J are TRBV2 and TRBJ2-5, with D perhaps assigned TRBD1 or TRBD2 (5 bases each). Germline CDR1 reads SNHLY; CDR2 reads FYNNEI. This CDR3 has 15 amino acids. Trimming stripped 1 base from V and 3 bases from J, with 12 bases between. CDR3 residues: CASSEDPGRKETQYF. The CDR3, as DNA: TGTGCCAGCAGTGAAGACCCGGGACGGAAAGAGACCCAGTACTTC. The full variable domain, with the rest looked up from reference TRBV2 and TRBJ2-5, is EPEVTQTPSHQVTQMGQEVILRCVPISNHLYFYWYRQILGQKVEFLVSFYNNEISEKSEIFDDQFSVERPDGSNFTLKIRSTKLEDSAMYFCASSEDPGRKETQYFGPGTRLLVL.

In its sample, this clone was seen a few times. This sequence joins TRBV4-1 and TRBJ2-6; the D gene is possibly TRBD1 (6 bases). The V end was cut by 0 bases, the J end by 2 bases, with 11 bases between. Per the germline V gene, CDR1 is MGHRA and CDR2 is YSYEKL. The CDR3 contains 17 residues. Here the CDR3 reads CASSQDLRGAGANVLTF. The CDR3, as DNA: TGCGCCAGCAGCCAAGATCTCAGGGGCGCTGGGGCCAACGTCCTGACTTTC.

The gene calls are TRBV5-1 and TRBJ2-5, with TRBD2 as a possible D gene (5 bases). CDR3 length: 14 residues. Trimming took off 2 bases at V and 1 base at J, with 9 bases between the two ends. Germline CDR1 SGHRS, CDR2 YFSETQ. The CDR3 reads CASSFGLPQETQYF. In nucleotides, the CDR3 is TGCGCCAGCAGCTTCGGACTTCCCCAAGAGACCCAGTACTTC.

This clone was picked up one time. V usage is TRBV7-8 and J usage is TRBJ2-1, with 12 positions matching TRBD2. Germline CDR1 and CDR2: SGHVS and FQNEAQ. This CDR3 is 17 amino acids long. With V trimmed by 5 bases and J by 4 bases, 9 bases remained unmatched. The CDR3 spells CASSVWTSGEVYNEQFF. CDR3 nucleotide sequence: TGTGCCAGCAGCGTGTGGACTAGCGGGGAGGTTTACAATGAGCAGTTCTTC. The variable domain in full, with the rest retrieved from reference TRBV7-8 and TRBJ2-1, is GAGVSQSPRYKVAKRGQDVALRCDPISGHVSLFWYQQALGQGPEFLTYFQNEAQLDKSGLPSDRFFAERPEGSVSTLKIQRTQQEDSAVYLCASSVWTSGEVYNEQFFGPGTRLTVL.

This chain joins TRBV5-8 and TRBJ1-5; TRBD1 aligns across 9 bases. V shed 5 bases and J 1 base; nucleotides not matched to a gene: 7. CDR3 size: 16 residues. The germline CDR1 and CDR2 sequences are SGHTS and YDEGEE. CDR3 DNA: TGTGCCAGCAGGATACAGGGGGCACAAAGCAATCAGCCCCAGCATTTT. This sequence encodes CASRIQGAQSNQPQHF.

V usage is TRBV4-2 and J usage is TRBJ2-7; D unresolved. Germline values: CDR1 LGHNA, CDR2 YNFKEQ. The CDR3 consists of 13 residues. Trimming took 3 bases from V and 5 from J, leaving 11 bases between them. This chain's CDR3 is CASSHEIGHEQYF. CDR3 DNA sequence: TGTGCCAGCAGCCACGAGATAGGCCACGAGCAGTACTTC.

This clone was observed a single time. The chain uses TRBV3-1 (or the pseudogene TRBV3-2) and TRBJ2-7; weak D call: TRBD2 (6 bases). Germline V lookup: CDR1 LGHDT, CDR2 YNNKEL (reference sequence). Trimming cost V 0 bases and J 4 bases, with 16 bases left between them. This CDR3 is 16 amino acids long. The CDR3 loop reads CASSQENLAQIYEQYF. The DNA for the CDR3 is TGTGCCAGCAGCCAAGAGAACCTAGCGCAGATTTACGAGCAGTACTTC.

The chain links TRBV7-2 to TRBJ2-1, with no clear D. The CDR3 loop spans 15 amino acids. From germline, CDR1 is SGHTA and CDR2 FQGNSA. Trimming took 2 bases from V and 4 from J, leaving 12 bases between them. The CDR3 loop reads CASSLPPTSYNEQFF. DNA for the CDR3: TGTGCCAGCAGCTTACCTCCGACCTCGTACAATGAGCAGTTCTTC.

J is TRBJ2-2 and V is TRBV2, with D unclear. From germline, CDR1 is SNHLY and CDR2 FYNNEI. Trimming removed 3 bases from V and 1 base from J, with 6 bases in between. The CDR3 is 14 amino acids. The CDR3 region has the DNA TGTGCCAGCAGTGAGGGGTTGAACACCGGGGAGCTGTTTTTT. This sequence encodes CASSEGLNTGELFF.

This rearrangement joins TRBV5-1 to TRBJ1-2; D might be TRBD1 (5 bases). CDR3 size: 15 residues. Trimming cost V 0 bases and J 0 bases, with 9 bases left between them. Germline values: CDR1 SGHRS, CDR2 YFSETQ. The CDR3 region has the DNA TGCGCCAGCAGCTTGGTCGGGGGTCCTAACTATGGCTACACCTTC. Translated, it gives CASSLVGGPNYGYTF.

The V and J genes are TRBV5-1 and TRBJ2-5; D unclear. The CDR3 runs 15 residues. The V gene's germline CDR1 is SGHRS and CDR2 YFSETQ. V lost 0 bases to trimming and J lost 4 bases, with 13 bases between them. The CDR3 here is CASSLVPGQAETQYF. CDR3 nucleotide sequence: TGCGCCAGCAGCTTGGTCCCAGGTCAGGCAGAGACCCAGTACTTC.

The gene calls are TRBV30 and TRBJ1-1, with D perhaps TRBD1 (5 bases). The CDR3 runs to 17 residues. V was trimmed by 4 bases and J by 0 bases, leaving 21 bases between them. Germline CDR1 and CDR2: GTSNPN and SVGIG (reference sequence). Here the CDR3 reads CAWTGPERGSMNTEAFF. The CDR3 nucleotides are TGTGCCTGGACCGGCCCTGAGAGGGGCTCCATGAACACTGAAGCTTTCTTT.